This T cell receptor (beta chain) originates from a study of T cell responses to AZD1222 COVID-19 vaccine. Note on this clone: Its specificity is not known.

Study-wide findings and caveats: It was only after the peak T cell response that any repertoires were sampled. Most donors were white British and more were female, and clonal diversity was possibly underestimated. Spike-specific TCR breadth rose after two AZD1222 doses, and depth rose as well. Only 5 or 6 individuals given AZD1222 were seropositive at baseline.

The CDR3 extends over 17 amino acids. Per the germline V gene, CDR1 is SGHTA and CDR2 is FQGNSA. With 6 bases removed from V and 0 bases from J, the gap between germline ends came to 18 bases. TCRdb keeps only in-frame clones here, not all; method: immunoSEQ multiplex PCR. The sample contains approximately 88,000 clones, around four fifths of which appear only once. The clonotype comes from an adult in good health. The source material was peripheral blood, sampled on day 0 of AZD1222 vaccination. This sequence joins TRBV7-2 and TRBJ2-4; no clear D gene. CDR3 residues: CASSRSAGELAKNIQYF. Written as DNA, the CDR3 is TGTGCCAGCAGTCGAAGTGCTGGGGAACTAGCCAAAAACATTCAGTACTTC.